This TCR beta chain was documented in a study of Graves' ophthalmopathy and Graves' hyperthyroidism (dated 2018 in TCRdb). Context from the whole study: Peripheral blood was collected before any treatment was given, at the time of initial diagnosis. An independent validation cohort was composed of approximately 19 hyperthyroidism patients and approximately 15 patients who later progressed from hyperthyroidism to ophthalmopathy. In total, 135 blood samples were TCR-sequenced: 43 ophthalmopathy, about 75 hyperthyroidism and roughly 17 hyperthyroidism-to-ophthalmopathy patients. In over five hyperthyroidism patients, T-cell repertoires of thyroid tissue and blood were compared. To explore V-J signatures distinguishing ophthalmopathy from hyperthyroidism, a discovery set of 100 or so patients (fewer than 45 ophthalmopathy, 55 to 60 stable hyperthyroidism) was enrolled. TCR beta repertoire signatures were used to distinguish Graves' ophthalmopathy from Graves' hyperthyroidism and to predict progression to ophthalmopathy. Following sample collection, hyperthyroidism patients were given methimazole at a starting dose of 30 mg daily, and ophthalmopathy patients were given high-dose intravenous methylprednisolone.

Concerning this clonotype: Its antigen is still unknown. At one of its ends the junction is not consistent with the germline gene, which may arise from a read error.

Based on the germline V gene, the CDR1 and CDR2 sequences are SQVTM and ANQGSEA. Measured from the cysteine to the phenylalanine, the CDR3 is 16 residues long. The only DNA kept is the CDR3, 48 bases in frame from the first base. The ophthalmopathy patients had moderately to severely active disease, with a Clinical Activity Score of 3 or higher, a NOSPECS grade of 4 or higher, and a disease duration of less than 3 months. Anyone with other autoimmune diseases, uncontrolled infections, pregnancy or lactation was excluded from the study. Diagnosis relied on clinical symptoms, serum thyroxine, TRAb, thyroid ultrasound and orbital computed tomography. PBMCs were isolated from more than 8 ml of fresh peripheral blood by Ficoll-Paque density gradient centrifugation. Total RNA was extracted using Trizol reagent, and RNA quality was checked on an Agilent 2100 Bioanalyzer. For repertoire sequencing, TCR beta CDR3 regions were amplified from RNA transcripts. The first round was an RT-PCR using HTBI primers with the Qiagen OneStep RT-PCR kit, and this first round was followed by a second-round multiplex PCR, then size selection and purification. Sequencing of the libraries was carried out on an Illumina HiSeq2000 in paired-end mode with 100 bp reads. On the study's bioinformatics: Reads were processed with SOAPnuke, discarding reads with adapters, uncalled bases, mean Phred below 15, or no exact constant-primer or identifier match. High-quality paired reads were merged with COPE v1.2.5. Each unique nucleotide sequence was defined as a clonotype, and clonotypes were aligned to IMGT TRB V, D and J references with MiTCR v1.1. The analysis was limited to V-J combinations with a frequency above 0.0001, which together covered approximately 99% of repertoires. For each V-J combination, a TCR clonal expansion and chaos score was defined as F50 clonal expansion divided by the chaos observed in the TCRdist matrix. Welch's t-statistics and random forest were used to narrow the features down to 13 V-J combinations, which were then fed into a naive Bayes classifier. Thyroid-blood repertoire similarity was quantified with the Morisita-Horn index. TCRdb's own reprocessing of the public reads used fastp at Q25 and MiXCR and kept productive beta chains. Each record represents a unique CDR3 protein, reported with the most common genes and DNA among its rows. The V and J calls and clone size come from TCRdb's table, not from the authors' own analysis. The sample has roughly 700,000 distinct CDR3 sequences on record, about 44% of them singletons. The ten largest clones take up approximately 43% of the sample.

Beyond this particular receptor, the publication reports: In validation, the model predicted ophthalmopathy progression with about 70% sensitivity and roughly 72% specificity; roughly eleven predicted patients were CT-confirmed with GO in a median of approximately 6.5 months. Sample size was not statistically predetermined, and group allocation was not concealed from the investigators. Ophthalmopathy was separated from stable hyperthyroidism by the 13-signature model with roughly 90% sensitivity and 81% to 84% specificity in cross-validation and with 80%/75% in the test set. Among expanded thyroid clonotypes with frequency above 0.001, most also showed up in blood, which suggests that blood repertoires may reflect the thyroid immune response.

The V gene is TRBV29-1 and the J gene is TRBJ2-2, and TRBD2 aligns with 12 junction nucleotides. The sequence was obtained from an adult man with Graves' ophthalmopathy. The sample was peripheral blood. The sequence in DNA is TGCAGCGTGGGCGGACTAGCGGGGTCGAACACCGGGGAGCTGCTTTTT. The encoded protein is CSVGGLAGSNTGELLF.